These 26 T cell receptor beta chains were sequenced from one sample in a study of CD8+ T cells in alopecia areata. After isolation, RNA underwent reverse transcription to generate cDNA as the sequencing template. Profiled with immunoSEQ multiplex PCR; TCRdb holds only in-frame clones, not every one. The table shows about 180,000 clones, with 63% occurring only once. Sample: CD4+ T cells sorted from blood, taken at week 0. The source of these receptors is a human donor with alopecia areata.

This chain links TRBV30 with TRBJ1-1, with D possibly matching TRBD1 (5 bases). The CDR3 runs 14 residues. Germline assignment: CDR1 GTSNPN and CDR2 SVGIG (reference sequence). V was trimmed by 2 bases and J by 3 bases, leaving 13 bases between them. In DNA, the CDR3 is TGTGCCTGGAGTCGATGGGGGAAGGACACTGAAGCTTTCTTT. This codes for CAWSRWGKDTEAFF.

The V call is TRBV30, the J call TRBJ1-2; 8 bases align to TRBD1. This CDR3 contains 13 residues. The V gene end was trimmed by 7 bases and the J gene end by 2 bases; junction bases not matched to a gene: 6. Germline values: CDR1 GTSNPN, CDR2 SVGIG (reference sequence). CDR3 DNA sequence: TGTGCCTCTATCCGGGACAGGAACTATGGCTACACCTTC. It translates to CASIRDRNYGYTF. Using reference TRBV30 and TRBJ1-2 for the parts outside the CDR3, the full variable domain is SQTIHQWPATLVQPVGSPLSLECTVEGTSNPNLYWYRQAAGRGLQLLFYSVGIGQISSEVPQNLSASRPQDRQFILSSKKLLLSDSGFYLCASIRDRNYGYTFGSGTRLTVV.

This sequence joins TRBV4-2 and TRBJ2-7, with TRBD2 identical over 12 bases. The CDR3 loop spans 14 amino acids. The germline gives CDR1 LGHNA, CDR2 YNFKEQ. The junction had 3 bases not matched to a gene; V was cut back by 5 bases and J by 4 bases. CDR3 nucleotides: TGTGCCAGCAGCGGACTAGCGGGACGTTACGAGCAGTACTTC. This codes for CASSGLAGRYEQYF.

This chain connects TRBV29-1 to TRBJ1-4; D remains ambiguous. Germline V lookup: CDR1 SQVTM, CDR2 ANQGSEA. The CDR3 has 15 residues. Trimming shortened V by 4 bases and J by 0 bases, and 12 bases separated the two germline ends. This CDR3 is CSVVAGSATNEKLFF. CDR3 nucleotides: TGCAGCGTTGTAGCGGGATCCGCAACTAATGAAAAACTGTTTTTT. Drawing the rest from reference TRBV29-1 and TRBJ1-4, the complete variable domain is SAVISQKPSRDICQRGTSLTIQCQVDSQVTMMFWYRQQPGQSLTLIATANQGSEATYESGFVIDKFPISRPNLTFSTLTVSNMSPEDSSIYLCSVVAGSATNEKLFFGSGTQLSVL.

This chain uses TRBV5-1 with TRBJ2-1, with 9 positions matching TRBD2. Germline lookup yields CDR1 SGHRS and CDR2 YFSETQ. The CDR3 contains 18 residues. The V gene end was trimmed by 0 bases and the J gene end by 4 bases; junction bases not matched to a gene: 11. This CDR3 is CASSLASSGGMKYNEQFF. The CDR3 bases are TGCGCCAGCAGCTTGGCTAGTAGCGGGGGTATGAAGTACAATGAGCAGTTCTTC.

V and J are TRBV7-8 and TRBJ1-1; D might be TRBD1 (6 bases). From germline, CDR1 is SGHVS and CDR2 FQNEAQ. V was shortened by 7 bases and J by 2 bases, with 14 bases between the two germline ends. The CDR3 length is 14 residues. The CDR3 nucleotides read TGTGCCAGCACCCTCGCAGGGGTCAACACTGAAGCTTTCTTT. This codes for CASTLAGVNTEAFF.

This sequence joins TRBV5-1 and TRBJ1-2, with 7 nucleotides matching TRBD1. This CDR3 spans 15 amino acids. The germline gives CDR1 SGHRS, CDR2 YFSETQ. V dropped 1 base and J dropped 2; count of bases not matched to a gene: 5. The DNA for the CDR3 is TGCGCCAGCAGCTTGAGGGACAGACACAACTATGGCTACACCTTC. This codes for CASSLRDRHNYGYTF.

The table lists this clone with a few counts. The chain couples TRBV25-1 to TRBJ2-1; 8 bases map to TRBD2. This CDR3 region has 11 residues. CDR1 and CDR2 from the germline V gene are MGHDK and SYGVNS. The junction had 6 bases not matched to a gene; V was cut back by 6 bases and J by 14 bases. The CDR3 DNA follows: TGTGCCAGCAGGGACAGCGGGGGTAAGTTCTTC. This translates into CASRDSGGKFF.

The rearrangement links TRBV7-6 to TRBJ2-7; D may match TRBD1 or TRBD2 (5 bases each). V was pared by 5 bases and J by 2 bases, with 10 bases between. This CDR3 region has 13 residues. CDR1 SGHVS and CDR2 FNYEAQ come from the germline V gene. The CDR3 spells CASSGGPAYEQYF. CDR3 sequence (DNA): TGTGCCAGCAGCGGGGGACCAGCCTACGAGCAGTACTTC. The variable domain in full, with the rest retrieved from reference TRBV7-6 and TRBJ2-7, is GAGVSQSPRYKVTKRGQDVALRCDPISGHVSLYWYRQALGQGPEFLTYFNYEAQQDKSGLPNDRFSAERPEGSISTLTIQRTEQRDSAMYRCASSGGPAYEQYFGPGTRLTVT.

This chain uses TRBV5-4 with TRBJ1-1; D remains ambiguous. V was shortened by 4 bases and J by 7 bases, with 8 bases between the two germline ends. CDR1 is SGHNT and CDR2 is YYREEE in the germline V gene (reference sequence). This CDR3 is 11 amino acids long. CDR3 in DNA: TGTGCCAGCAGCGATAGGGATGAAGCTTTCTTT. Translating it yields CASSDRDEAFF.

The gene calls are TRBV4-3 and TRBJ2-2; D gene uncertain. V lost 3 bases to trimming and J lost 5 bases, with 4 bases between them. Germline values: CDR1 LGHNA, CDR2 YSLEER. The CDR3 loop spans 12 amino acids. The CDR3 DNA reads as TGCGCCAGCAGCCACCGTACCGGGGAGCTGTTTTTT. This codes for CASSHRTGELFF.

The chain employs TRBV13 and TRBJ2-3; unclear D gene. The germline gives CDR1 PRHDT, CDR2 FYEKMQ (reference sequence). The CDR3 extends over 12 amino acids. V lost 3 bases, J lost 1 base, and 2 bases lay in between. DNA for the CDR3: TGTGCCAGCAGCTTCGGCACAGATACGCAGTATTTT. This sequence encodes CASSFGTDTQYF.

The chain recombines TRBV11-2 with TRBJ1-6; tentatively, D is TRBD1 (6 bases). This CDR3 spans 14 amino acids. The ends were cut back, 4 bases at V and 7 bases at J, with 11 bases in the middle. CDR1 is SGHAT, CDR2 FQNNGV, per germline. As DNA, the CDR3 is TGTGCCAGCAGCTACAGGGAGAGGAATTCACCCCTCCACTTT. Its protein is CASSYRERNSPLHF.

This clone was seen a few times. The chain carries TRBV4-3 and TRBJ1-2; D ambiguous. The CDR3 totals 15 residues. V was trimmed by 4 bases and J by 8 bases, leaving 20 bases between them. Germline V gene data show CDR1 as LGHNA and CDR2 as YSLEER. In DNA form, the CDR3 reads TGCGCCAGCAGCCCACACTCGGCACTTCGGCAGGGCTACACCTTC. This sequence encodes CASSPHSALRQGYTF.

The CDR3 loop reads CASSSGTSPTDTQYF. CDR3 DNA sequence: TGTGCCAGCAGCTCGGGGACTAGTCCCACAGATACGCAGTATTTT. This chain connects TRBV5-6 to TRBJ2-3; 8 positions agree with TRBD2. The CDR3 has 15 residues. Germline V lookup: CDR1 SGHDT, CDR2 YYEEEE. V shed 3 bases and J 2 bases; nucleotides not matched to a gene: 5. The full variable domain, completed using reference TRBV5-6 and TRBJ2-3, is DAGVTQSPTHLIKTRGQQVTLRCSPKSGHDTVSWYQQALGQGPQFIFQYYEEEERQRGNFPDRFSGHQFPNYSSELNVNALLLGDSALYLCASSSGTSPTDTQYFGPGTRLTVL.

This clone was counted a few times. The rearrangement uses TRBV7-9 and TRBJ2-1; TRBD2 matches 9 bases. CDR1 and CDR2 (germline): SEHNR, FQNEAQ (reference sequence). The CDR3 spans 16 residues. The J segment lost 3 bases and the V segment lost 6 bases, leaving 9 bases of the junction unmatched. CDR3 amino acids: CASRPLAGRLYNEQFF. CDR3 DNA sequence: TGTGCCAGCAGACCGCTAGCGGGGAGACTCTACAATGAGCAGTTCTTC.

This clone was seen more than once but under ten times. The CDR3 DNA reads as TGCGCCAGCAGCCAACGGGACCTAGGAGGGTCTAATTCACCCCTCCACTTT. This sequence encodes CASSQRDLGGSNSPLHF. The chain carries TRBV4-1 and TRBJ1-6, with a possible D match to TRBD1 (5 bases). This CDR3 is built from 17 residues. Trimming pared 2 bases from V and 6 bases from J, leaving 17 bases between. Germline V gene data show CDR1 as MGHRA and CDR2 as YSYEKL.

The V and J genes are TRBV19 and TRBJ2-7, with 8 bases aligning to TRBD2. V lost 3 bases to trimming and J lost 6 bases; unmatched junction nucleotides: 7. The CDR3 is made up of 14 amino acids. CDR1 LNHDA and CDR2 SQIVND come from the germline V gene (reference sequence). As DNA, the CDR3 is TGTGCCAGTAGTATCGCACCGGGACTAGGCGAGCAGTACTTC. Translated, it gives CASSIAPGLGEQYF. Combining the CDR3 with reference TRBV19 and TRBJ2-7 gives the whole variable domain DGGITQSPKYLFRKEGQNVTLSCEQNLNHDAMYWYRQDPGQGLRLIYYSQIVNDFQKGDIAEGYSVSREKKESFPLTVTSAQKNPTAFYLCASSIAPGLGEQYFGPGTRLTVT.

This clone was seen only once. The gene calls are TRBV7-2 and TRBJ1-2, with 7 bases fitting TRBD1. Unmatched junction bases numbered 8, after V lost 5 bases and J lost 2 bases. CDR3 length: 15 amino acids. Germline CDR1 and CDR2: SGHTA and FQGNSA. The CDR3 nucleotides read TGTGCCAGCAGCCCACAGGGGAGGGAAAACTATGGCTACACCTTC. Its protein is CASSPQGRENYGYTF.

The chain recombines TRBV30 with TRBJ2-7, with D possibly TRBD1 on 5 matching bases. CDR1 and CDR2 from the germline V gene are GTSNPN and SVGIG (reference sequence). The V and J ends lost 0 bases and 6 bases respectively, with 15 bases between them. CDR3 size: 14 residues. The CDR3: CAWSVTGSRLEQYF. The CDR3 DNA is TGTGCCTGGAGTGTCACAGGTTCGAGACTCGAGCAGTACTTC.

The J gene is TRBJ2-7, the V gene TRBV27; D may be TRBD1 or TRBD2 (5 bases each). V lost 6 bases and J lost 5, with 14 bases in between. Germline V lookup: CDR1 MNHEY, CDR2 SMNVEV (reference sequence). The CDR3 runs to 13 residues. DNA of the CDR3: TGTGCCAGCAGGCGCCGGGGCGAACACGAGCAGTACTTC. It encodes CASRRRGEHEQYF.

This clone was recorded only once. The J gene is TRBJ2-6, the V gene TRBV15, with D possibly matching TRBD1 (6 bases). V was trimmed by 5 bases and J by 0 bases, leaving 17 bases between them. Germline V gene sequence: CDR1 LNHNV, CDR2 YYDKDF (reference sequence). The CDR3 extends over 18 amino acids. For the CDR3, the DNA is TGTGCCACCAGCCGCCAGGCACAGGGACCCTCTGGGGCCAACGTCCTGACTTTC. Encoded protein: CATSRQAQGPSGANVLTF. The complete variable domain, with remaining parts taken from reference TRBV15 and TRBJ2-6, reads DAMVIQNPRYQVTQFGKPVTLSCSQTLNHNVMYWYQQKSSQAPKLLFHYYDKDFNNEADTPDNFQSRRPNTSFCFLDIRSPGLGDTAMYLCATSRQAQGPSGANVLTFGAGSRLTVL.

This clone was counted once. This chain joins TRBV2 and TRBJ2-1; D not resolved. CDR1 and CDR2 from the germline V gene are SNHLY and FYNNEI. The CDR3 sequence is 12 residues long. V dropped 6 bases and J dropped 6 bases, with 9 bases sitting between them. CDR3 DNA sequence: TGTGCCAGCAGCCCAATTGTCAATGAGCAGTTCTTC. Its translation: CASSPIVNEQFF. The full variable domain, with the rest looked up from reference TRBV2 and TRBJ2-1, is EPEVTQTPSHQVTQMGQEVILRCVPISNHLYFYWYRQILGQKVEFLVSFYNNEISEKSEIFDDQFSVERPDGSNFTLKIRSTKLEDSAMYFCASSPIVNEQFFGPGTRLTVL.

V usage is TRBV4-1 and J usage is TRBJ1-6; D not resolved. The CDR3 length is 16 residues. The germline V gene encodes CDR1 MGHRA and CDR2 YSYEKL. Trimming took off 1 base at V and 5 bases at J, with 12 bases between the two ends. The CDR3 loop is CASSQVVALDNSPLHF. CDR3 coding DNA: TGCGCCAGCAGCCAAGTGGTAGCTTTGGATAATTCACCCCTCCACTTT.

There are a few counts of this clone. V gene TRBV19 combines with J gene TRBJ1-1; unclear D gene. The V end lost 3 bases, the J end lost 6 bases, and 14 bases lay between the germline ends. This CDR3 spans 14 amino acids. CDR1 is LNHDA, CDR2 SQIVND, per germline (reference sequence). CDR3: CASSMLSGWAEAFF. CDR3 DNA sequence: TGTGCCAGTAGTATGTTATCTGGTTGGGCTGAAGCTTTCTTT.

The chain uses TRBV15 and TRBJ1-2; 9 nucleotides match TRBD1. Germline V gene lookup returns CDR1 LNHNV and CDR2 YYDKDF (reference sequence). The CDR3 has 17 amino acids. The J segment lost 2 bases and the V segment lost 0 bases, leaving 7 bases of the junction unmatched. Written as DNA, the CDR3 is TGTGCCACCAGCAGAGAAGCCCGGGGACAGGGAAACTATGGCTACACCTTC. Its translation is CATSREARGQGNYGYTF.